This record covers a single T cell receptor (beta chain). These data belong to a study of T cell changes during pregnancy in multiple sclerosis. Sequenced by immunoSEQ multiplex PCR; TCRdb stores in-frame clones only, minus some. The data hold about 32,000 clones, with roughly 89% observed a single time. The CDR3 runs to 12 residues. Losses at the gene ends were 3 bases for V and 10 bases for J; bases not matched to a gene: 4. From germline, CDR1 is SGDLS and CDR2 YYNGEE. This chain connects TRBV9 to TRBJ2-1; 7 nucleotides match TRBD2. This sequence originates from a female donor in good health, enrolled as a control in a pregnancy study. This sample comprised CD8+ T cells from peripheral blood mononuclear cells, obtained in the second trimester of pregnancy. CDR3 sequence: CASSGISGEQFF. The DNA for the CDR3 is TGTGCCAGCAGCGGGATTAGCGGGGAGCAGTTCTTC.